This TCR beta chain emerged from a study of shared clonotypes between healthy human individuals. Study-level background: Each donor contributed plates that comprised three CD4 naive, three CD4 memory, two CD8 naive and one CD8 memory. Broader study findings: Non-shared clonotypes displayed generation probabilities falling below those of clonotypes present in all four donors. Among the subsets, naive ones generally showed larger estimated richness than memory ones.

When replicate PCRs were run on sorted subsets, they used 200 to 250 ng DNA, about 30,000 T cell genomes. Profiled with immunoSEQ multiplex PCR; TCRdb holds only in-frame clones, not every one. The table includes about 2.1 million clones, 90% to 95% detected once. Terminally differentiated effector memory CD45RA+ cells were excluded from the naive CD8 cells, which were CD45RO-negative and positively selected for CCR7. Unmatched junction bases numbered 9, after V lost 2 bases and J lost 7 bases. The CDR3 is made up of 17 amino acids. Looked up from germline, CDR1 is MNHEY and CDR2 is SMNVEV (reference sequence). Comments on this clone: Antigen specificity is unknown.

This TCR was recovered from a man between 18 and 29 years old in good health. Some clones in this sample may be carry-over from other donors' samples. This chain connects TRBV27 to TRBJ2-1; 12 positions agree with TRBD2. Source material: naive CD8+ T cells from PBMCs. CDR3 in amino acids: CASSLKLGLAGQNEQFF. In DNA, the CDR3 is TGTGCCAGCAGTTTAAAGTTGGGACTAGCGGGCCAAAATGAGCAGTTCTTC.